Listed here is a single T cell receptor beta chain. Antigen: not known. The data stem from a study of cytomegalovirus exposure and HLA in healthy donors. PCR primers comprised 60 Vbeta and 13 Jbeta primers. Clones were sequenced by immunoSEQ multiplex PCR, and TCRdb holds only the in-frame ones, with some missing. The sample has 100,000 to 150,000 clones; about three quarters are singletons. Findings of the study overall: Most observed TCR sequences were rare, whereas some public TCRs were detected in many donors.

Per the germline V gene, CDR1 is SGHAT and CDR2 is FQNNGV. This CDR3 is built from 16 residues. V was trimmed by 0 bases and J by 4 bases, leaving 15 bases between them. This sequence originates from a woman in her thirties or forties in good health and CMV-seropositive. Sequenced sample: PBMCs. V and J are TRBV11-2 and TRBJ1-2; D is unclear. The CDR3 spells CASSLDGSAVAYGYTF. In DNA, the CDR3 is TGTGCCAGCAGCTTAGATGGTTCCGCGGTGGCCTATGGCTACACCTTC.